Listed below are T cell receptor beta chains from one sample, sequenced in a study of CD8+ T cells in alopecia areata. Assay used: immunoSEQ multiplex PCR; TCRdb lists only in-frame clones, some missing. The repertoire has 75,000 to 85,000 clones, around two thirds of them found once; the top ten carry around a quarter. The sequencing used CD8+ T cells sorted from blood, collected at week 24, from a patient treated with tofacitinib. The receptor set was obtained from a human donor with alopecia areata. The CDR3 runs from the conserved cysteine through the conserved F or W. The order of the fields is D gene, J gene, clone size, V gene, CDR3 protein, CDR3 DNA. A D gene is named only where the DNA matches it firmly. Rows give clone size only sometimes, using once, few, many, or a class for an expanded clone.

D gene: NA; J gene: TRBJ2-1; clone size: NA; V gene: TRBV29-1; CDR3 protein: CSVVRDLIYNEQFF; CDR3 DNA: TGCAGCGTTGTCAGGGATCTCATCTACAATGAGCAGTTCTTC
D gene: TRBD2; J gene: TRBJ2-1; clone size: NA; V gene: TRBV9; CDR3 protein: CASSAQGGVSYNEQFF; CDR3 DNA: TGTGCCAGCAGCGCCCAGGGAGGGGTGTCCTACAATGAGCAGTTCTTC
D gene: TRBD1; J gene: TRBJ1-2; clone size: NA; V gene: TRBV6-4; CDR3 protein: CASSYSTGAGGSGYTF; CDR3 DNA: TGTGCCAGCAGTTACTCAACAGGGGCTGGCGGGTCTGGCTACACCTTC
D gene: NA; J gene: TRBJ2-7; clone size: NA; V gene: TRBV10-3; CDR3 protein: CAISVSVLVHEQYF; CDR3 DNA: TGTGCCATCAGTGTTAGCGTATTGGTCCACGAGCAGTACTTC
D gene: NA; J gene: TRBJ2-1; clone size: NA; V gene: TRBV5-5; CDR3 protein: CASSLAGQGYSYNEQFF; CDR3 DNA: TGTGCCAGCAGCTTGGCAGGCCAGGGGTACTCCTACAATGAGCAGTTCTTC
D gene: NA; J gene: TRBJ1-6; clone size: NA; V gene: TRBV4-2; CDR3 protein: CASSQELETNSPLHF; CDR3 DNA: TGTGCCAGCAGCCAAGAGTTGGAGACAAATTCACCCCTCCACTTT
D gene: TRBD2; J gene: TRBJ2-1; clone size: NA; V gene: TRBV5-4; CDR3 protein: CASSPTSGSSYNEQFF; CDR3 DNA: TGTGCCAGCAGCCCGACTAGCGGGAGCTCCTACAATGAGCAGTTCTTC
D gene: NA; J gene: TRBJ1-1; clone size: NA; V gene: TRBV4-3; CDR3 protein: CASSQDRGLNTEAFF; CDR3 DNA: TGCGCCAGCAGCCAAGACAGGGGCTTGAACACTGAAGCTTTCTTT
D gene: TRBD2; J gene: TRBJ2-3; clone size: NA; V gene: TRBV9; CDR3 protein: CASSATGLAGFTDTQYF; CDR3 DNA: TGTGCCAGCAGCGCGACGGGACTAGCGGGGTTTACAGATACGCAGTATTTT
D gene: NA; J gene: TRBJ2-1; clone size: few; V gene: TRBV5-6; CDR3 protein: CASKIGPSRSSYNEQFF; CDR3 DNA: TGTGCCAGCAAGATTGGCCCGTCCAGGAGCTCCTACAATGAGCAGTTCTTC